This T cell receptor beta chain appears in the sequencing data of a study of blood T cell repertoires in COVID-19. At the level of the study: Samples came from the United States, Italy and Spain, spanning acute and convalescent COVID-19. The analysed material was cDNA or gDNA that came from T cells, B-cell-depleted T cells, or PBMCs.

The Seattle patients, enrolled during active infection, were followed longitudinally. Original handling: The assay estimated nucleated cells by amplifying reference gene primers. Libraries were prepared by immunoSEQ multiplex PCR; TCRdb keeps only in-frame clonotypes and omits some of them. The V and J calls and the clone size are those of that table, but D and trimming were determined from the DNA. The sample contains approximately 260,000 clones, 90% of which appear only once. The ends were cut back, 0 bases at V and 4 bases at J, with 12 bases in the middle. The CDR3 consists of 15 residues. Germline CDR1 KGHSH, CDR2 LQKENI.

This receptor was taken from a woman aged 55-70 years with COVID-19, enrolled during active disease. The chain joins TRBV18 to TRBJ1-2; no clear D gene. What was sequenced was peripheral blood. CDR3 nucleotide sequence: TGTGCCAGCTCACCACCGACGGCGCGGGGCTATGGCTACACCTTC. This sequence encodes CASSPPTARGYGYTF. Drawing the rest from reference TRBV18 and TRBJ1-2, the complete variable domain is NAGVMQNPRHLVRRRGQEARLRCSPMKGHSHVYWYRQLPEEGLKFMVYLQKENIIDESGMPKERFSAEFPKEGPSILRIQQVVRGDSAAYFCASSPPTARGYGYTFGSGTRLTVV.